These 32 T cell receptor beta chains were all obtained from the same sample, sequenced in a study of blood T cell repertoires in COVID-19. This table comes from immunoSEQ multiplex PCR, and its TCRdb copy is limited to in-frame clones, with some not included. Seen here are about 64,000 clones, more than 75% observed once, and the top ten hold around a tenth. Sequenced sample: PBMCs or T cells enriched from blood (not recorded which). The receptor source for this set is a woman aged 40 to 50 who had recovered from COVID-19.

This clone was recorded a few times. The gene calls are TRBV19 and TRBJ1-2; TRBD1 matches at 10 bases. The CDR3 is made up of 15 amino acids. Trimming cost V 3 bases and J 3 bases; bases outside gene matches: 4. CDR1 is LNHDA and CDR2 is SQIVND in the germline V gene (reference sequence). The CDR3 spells CASSIRTGGDYGYTF. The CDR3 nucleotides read TGTGCCAGTAGTATTCGGACAGGGGGAGACTATGGCTACACCTTC.

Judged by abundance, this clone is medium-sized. Written as DNA, the CDR3 is TGTGCCAGCAGTTACTCGGCAGGGTCCAGTTCACCCCTCCACTTT. Translated, it gives CASSYSAGSSSPLHF. V and J are TRBV6-5 and TRBJ1-6, with D possibly being TRBD1 (5 bases). CDR3 length: 15 amino acids. V lost 0 bases, J lost 9 bases, and 12 bases lay in between. Germline V gene lookup returns CDR1 MNHEY and CDR2 SVGAGI.

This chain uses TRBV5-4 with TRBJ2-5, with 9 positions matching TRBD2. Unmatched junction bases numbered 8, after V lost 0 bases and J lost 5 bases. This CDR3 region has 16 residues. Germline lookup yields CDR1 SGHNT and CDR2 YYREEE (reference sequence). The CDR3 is CASSLEVAGVRETQYF. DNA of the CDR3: TGTGCCAGCAGCTTGGAGGTAGCGGGGGTGCGGGAGACCCAGTACTTC.

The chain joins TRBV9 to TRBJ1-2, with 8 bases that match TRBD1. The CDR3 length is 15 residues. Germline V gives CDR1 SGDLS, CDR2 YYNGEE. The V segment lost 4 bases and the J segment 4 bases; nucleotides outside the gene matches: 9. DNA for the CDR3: TGTGCCAGCAGCCCGACCAGGGGGCCGGGCTATGGCTACACCTTC. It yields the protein CASSPTRGPGYGYTF.

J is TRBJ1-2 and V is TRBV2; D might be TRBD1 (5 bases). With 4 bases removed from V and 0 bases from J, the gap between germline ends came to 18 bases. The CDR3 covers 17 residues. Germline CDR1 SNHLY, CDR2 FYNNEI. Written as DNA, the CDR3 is TGTGCCAGCAGTGCTGGGTCTGGGGCAGCCTCTAACTATGGCTACACCTTC. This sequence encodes CASSAGSGAASNYGYTF.

The CDR3 bases are TGTGCCAGTAGAGTCATCACAGGGTATAGCAATCAGCCCCAGCATTTT. Its protein is CASRVITGYSNQPQHF. The chain is built from TRBV19 and TRBJ1-5; maybe TRBD1 (6 bases). The CDR3 covers 16 residues. The V gene's germline CDR1 is LNHDA and CDR2 SQIVND (reference sequence). With 6 bases removed from V and 0 bases from J, the gap between germline ends came to 15 bases.

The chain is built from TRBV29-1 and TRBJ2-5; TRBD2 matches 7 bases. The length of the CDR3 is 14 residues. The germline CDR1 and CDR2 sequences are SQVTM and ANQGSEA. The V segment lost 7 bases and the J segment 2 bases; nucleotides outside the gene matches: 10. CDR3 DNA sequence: TGCAGCGCCCAGAGGGGAGCGGGGCAAGAGACCCAGTACTTC. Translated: CSAQRGAGQETQYF.

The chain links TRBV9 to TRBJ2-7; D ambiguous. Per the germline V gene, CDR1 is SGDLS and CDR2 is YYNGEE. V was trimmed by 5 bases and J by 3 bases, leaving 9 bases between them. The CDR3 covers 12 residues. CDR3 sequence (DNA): TGTGCCAGCAGTGATAACAACTACGAGCAGTACTTC. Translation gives CASSDNNYEQYF.

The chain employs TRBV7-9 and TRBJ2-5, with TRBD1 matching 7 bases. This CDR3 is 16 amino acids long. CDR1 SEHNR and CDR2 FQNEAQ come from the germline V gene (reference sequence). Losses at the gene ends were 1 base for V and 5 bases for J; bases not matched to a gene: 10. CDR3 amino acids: CASSLVVSGGVETQYF. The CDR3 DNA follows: TGTGCCAGCAGCTTAGTTGTTTCAGGGGGAGTTGAGACCCAGTACTTC.

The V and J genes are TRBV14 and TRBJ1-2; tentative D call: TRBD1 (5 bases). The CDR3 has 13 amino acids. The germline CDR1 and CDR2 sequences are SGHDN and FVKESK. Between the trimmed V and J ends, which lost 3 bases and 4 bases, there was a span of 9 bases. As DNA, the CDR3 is TGTGCCAGCAGCCAGGGACTGAGCTATGGCTACACCTTC. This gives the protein CASSQGLSYGYTF.

CDR3 coding DNA: TGTGCCACCAGCAGAGATCTGACAGGGGGCTATGGAAACACCATATATTTT. Protein product: CATSRDLTGGYGNTIYF. J is TRBJ1-3 and V is TRBV15, with 10 bases identical to TRBD1. Germline-derived CDR1 and CDR2 are LNHNV and YYDKDF (reference sequence). V gave up 0 bases and J gave up 3 bases; unmatched junction bases: 5. This CDR3 spans 17 amino acids.

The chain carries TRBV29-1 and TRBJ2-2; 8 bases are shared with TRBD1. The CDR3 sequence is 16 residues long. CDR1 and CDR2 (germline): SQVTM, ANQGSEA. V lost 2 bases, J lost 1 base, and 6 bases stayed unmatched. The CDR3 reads CSVEKRGQGNTGELFF. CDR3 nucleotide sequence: TGCAGCGTTGAAAAACGTGGACAGGGGAACACCGGGGAGCTGTTTTTT.

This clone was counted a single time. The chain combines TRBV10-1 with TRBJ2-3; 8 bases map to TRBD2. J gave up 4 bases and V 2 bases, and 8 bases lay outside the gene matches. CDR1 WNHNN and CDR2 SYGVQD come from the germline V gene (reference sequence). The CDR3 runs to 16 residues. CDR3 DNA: TGCGCCAGCAGTGAGCAATCAGCGGGGGTGGCAGATACGCAGTATTTT. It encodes CASSEQSAGVADTQYF.

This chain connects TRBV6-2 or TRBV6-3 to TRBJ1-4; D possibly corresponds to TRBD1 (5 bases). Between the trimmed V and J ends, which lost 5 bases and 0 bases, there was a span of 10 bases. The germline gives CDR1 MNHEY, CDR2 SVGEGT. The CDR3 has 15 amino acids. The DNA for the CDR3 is TGTGCCAGCAGTCCCTTGACAGCAACTAATGAAAAACTGTTTTTT. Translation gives CASSPLTATNEKLFF.

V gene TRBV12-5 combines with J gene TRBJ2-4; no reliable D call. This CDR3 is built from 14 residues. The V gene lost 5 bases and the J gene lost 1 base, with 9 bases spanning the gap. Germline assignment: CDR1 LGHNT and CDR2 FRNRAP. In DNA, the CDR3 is TGTGCTAGTGGTCCGACTGGGGCCAAAAACATTCAGTACTTC. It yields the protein CASGPTGAKNIQYF.

CDR3 amino acids: CASSQGDRDYYGYTF. The CDR3 DNA reads as TGTGCCAGCAGCCAGGGGGACAGGGACTACTATGGCTACACCTTC. The chain has TRBV9 and TRBJ1-2; 9 bases agree with TRBD1. From germline, CDR1 is SGDLS and CDR2 YYNGEE. The junction had 7 bases not matched to a gene; V was cut back by 4 bases and J by 3 bases. This CDR3 comprises 15 residues.

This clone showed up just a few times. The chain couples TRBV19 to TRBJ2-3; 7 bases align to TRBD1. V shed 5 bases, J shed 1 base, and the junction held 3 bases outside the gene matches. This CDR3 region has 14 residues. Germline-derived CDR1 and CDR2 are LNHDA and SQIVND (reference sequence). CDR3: CASSVGQGTDTQYF. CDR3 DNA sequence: TGTGCCAGTAGTGTCGGACAGGGCACAGATACGCAGTATTTT. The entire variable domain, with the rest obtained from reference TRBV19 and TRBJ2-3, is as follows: DGGITQSPKYLFRKEGQNVTLSCEQNLNHDAMYWYRQDPGQGLRLIYYSQIVNDFQKGDIAEGYSVSREKKESFPLTVTSAQKNPTAFYLCASSVGQGTDTQYFGPGTRLTVL.

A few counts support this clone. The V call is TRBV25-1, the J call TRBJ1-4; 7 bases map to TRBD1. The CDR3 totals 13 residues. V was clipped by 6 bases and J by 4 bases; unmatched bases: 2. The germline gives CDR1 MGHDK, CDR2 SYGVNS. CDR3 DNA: TGTGCCAGCAGACAGGGGTATAATGAAAAACTGTTTTTT. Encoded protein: CASRQGYNEKLFF.

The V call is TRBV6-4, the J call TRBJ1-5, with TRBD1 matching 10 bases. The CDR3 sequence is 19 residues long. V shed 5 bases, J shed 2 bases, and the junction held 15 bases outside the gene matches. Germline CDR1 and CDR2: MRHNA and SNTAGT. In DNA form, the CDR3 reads TGTGCCAGCAGTCCCTTCCGGGACAGGGGTGAGCAGGGCAATCAGCCCCAGCATTTT. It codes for CASSPFRDRGEQGNQPQHF.

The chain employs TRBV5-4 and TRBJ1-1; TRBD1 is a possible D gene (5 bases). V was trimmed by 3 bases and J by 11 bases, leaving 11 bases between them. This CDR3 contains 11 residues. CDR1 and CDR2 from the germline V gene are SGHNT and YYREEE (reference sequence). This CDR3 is CASSSGRGAFF. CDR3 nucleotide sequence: TGTGCCAGCAGCTCCGGACGGGGGGCTTTCTTT.

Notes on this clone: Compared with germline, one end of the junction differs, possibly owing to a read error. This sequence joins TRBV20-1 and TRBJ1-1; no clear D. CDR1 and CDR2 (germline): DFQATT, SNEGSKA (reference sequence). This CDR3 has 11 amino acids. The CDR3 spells CSARETIPPIF. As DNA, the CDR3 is TGCAGTGCTAGAGAAACAATCCCCCCGATATTT.

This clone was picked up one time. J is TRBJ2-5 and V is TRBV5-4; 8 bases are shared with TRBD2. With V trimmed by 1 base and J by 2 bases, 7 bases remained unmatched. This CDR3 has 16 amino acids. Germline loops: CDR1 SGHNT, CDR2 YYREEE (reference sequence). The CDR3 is CASSLLRGGLQETQYF. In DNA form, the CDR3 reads TGTGCCAGCAGCTTGTTGCGCGGGGGGTTACAAGAGACCCAGTACTTC.

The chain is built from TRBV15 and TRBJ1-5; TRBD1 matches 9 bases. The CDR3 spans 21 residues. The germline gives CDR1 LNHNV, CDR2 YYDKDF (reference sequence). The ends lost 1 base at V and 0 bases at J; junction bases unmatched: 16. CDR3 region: CATSRAHRGPAKLYSNQPQHF. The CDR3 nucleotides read TGTGCCACCAGCAGAGCTCACAGGGGGCCGGCAAAGTTATATAGCAATCAGCCCCAGCATTTT.

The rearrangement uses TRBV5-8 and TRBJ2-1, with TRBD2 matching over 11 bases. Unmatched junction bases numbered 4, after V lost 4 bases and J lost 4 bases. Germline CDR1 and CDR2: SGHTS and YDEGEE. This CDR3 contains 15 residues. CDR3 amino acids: CASSPGLAGYNEQFF. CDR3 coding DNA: TGTGCCAGCAGCCCAGGACTAGCGGGTTACAATGAGCAGTTCTTC. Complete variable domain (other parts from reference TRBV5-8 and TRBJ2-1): EAGVTQSPTHLIKTRGQQATLRCSPISGHTSVYWYQQALGLGLQFLLWYDEGEERNRGNFPPRFSGRQFPNYSSELNVNALELEDSALYLCASSPGLAGYNEQFFGPGTRLTVL.

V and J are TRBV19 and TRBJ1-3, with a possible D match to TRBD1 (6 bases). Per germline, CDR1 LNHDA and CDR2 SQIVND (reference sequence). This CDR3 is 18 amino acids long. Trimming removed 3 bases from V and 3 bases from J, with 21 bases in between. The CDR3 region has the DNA TGTGCCAGTAGTATCCGGGACACTCTCGACATTATTGGAAACACCATATATTTT. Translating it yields CASSIRDTLDIIGNTIYF.

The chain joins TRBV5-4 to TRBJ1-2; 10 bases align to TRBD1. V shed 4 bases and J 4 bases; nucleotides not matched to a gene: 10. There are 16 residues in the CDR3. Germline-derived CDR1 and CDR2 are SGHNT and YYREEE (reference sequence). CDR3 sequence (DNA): TGTGCCAGCAGCCCGCCCGGGACAGGGGTGGGCTATGGCTACACCTTC. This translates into CASSPPGTGVGYGYTF. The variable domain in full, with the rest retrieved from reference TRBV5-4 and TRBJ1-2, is ETGVTQSPTHLIKTRGQQVTLRCSSQSGHNTVSWYQQALGQGPQFIFQYYREEENGRGNFPPRFSGLQFPNYSSELNVNALELDDSALYLCASSPPGTGVGYGYTFGSGTRLTVV.

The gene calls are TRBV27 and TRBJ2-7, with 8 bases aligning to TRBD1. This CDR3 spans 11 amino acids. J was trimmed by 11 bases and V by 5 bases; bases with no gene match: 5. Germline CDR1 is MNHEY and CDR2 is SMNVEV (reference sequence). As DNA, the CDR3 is TGTGCCAGCAGTCCCAAGGACAGGGAGTACTTC. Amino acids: CASSPKDREYF.

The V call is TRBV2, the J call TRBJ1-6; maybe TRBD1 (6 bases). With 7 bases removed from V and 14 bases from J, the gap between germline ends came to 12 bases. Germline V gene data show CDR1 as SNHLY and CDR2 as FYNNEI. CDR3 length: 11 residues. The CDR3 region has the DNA TGTGCCAGCATCGACAGGTATGCCCTCCACTTT. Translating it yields CASIDRYALHF.

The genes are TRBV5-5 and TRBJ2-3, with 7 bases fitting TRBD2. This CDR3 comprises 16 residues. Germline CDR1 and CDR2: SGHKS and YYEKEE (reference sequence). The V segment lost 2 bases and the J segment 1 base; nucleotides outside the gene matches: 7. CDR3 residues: CASSFIGTTGTDTQYF. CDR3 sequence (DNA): TGTGCCAGCAGCTTCATCGGGACTACCGGCACAGATACGCAGTATTTT. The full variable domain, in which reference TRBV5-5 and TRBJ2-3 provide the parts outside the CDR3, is DAGVTQSPTHLIKTRGQQVTLRCSPISGHKSVSWYQQVLGQGPQFIFQYYEKEERGRGNFPDRFSARQFPNYSSELNVNALLLGDSALYLCASSFIGTTGTDTQYFGPGTRLTVL.

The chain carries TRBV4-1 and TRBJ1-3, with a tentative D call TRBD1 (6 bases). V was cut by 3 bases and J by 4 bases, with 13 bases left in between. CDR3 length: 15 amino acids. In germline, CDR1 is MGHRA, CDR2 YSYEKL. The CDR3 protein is CASSQVTGGGNTIYF. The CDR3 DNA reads TGCGCCAGCAGCCAGGTGACAGGCGGCGGAAACACCATATATTTT.

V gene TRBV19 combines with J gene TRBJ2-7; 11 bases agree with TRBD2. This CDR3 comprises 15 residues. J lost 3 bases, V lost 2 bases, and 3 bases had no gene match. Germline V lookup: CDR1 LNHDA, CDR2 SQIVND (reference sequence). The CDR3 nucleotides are TGTGCCAGTAGTATAACTAGCGGGGGATACTACGAGCAGTACTTC. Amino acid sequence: CASSITSGGYYEQYF.

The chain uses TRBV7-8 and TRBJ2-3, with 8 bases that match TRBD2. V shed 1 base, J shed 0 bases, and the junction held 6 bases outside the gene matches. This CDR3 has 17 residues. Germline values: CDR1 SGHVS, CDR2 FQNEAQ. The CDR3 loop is CASSLGGSGESTDTQYF. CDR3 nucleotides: TGTGCCAGCAGCTTAGGGGGTAGCGGGGAAAGCACAGATACGCAGTATTTT.